Listed below are T cell receptor beta chains from one sample, sequenced in a study of Ad26.COV2.S vaccination and SARS-CoV-2 variants. Here immunoSEQ multiplex PCR was the method, and the copy in TCRdb shows in-frame clones only, minus some. The table shows roughly 300,000 clones, with approximately 86% occurring only once. The specimen was peripheral blood, collected in a trial of Ad26.COV2.S vaccine versus placebo. These receptors were collected from a person between 18 and 65 years old who received the Ad26.COV2.S COVID-19 vaccine or a placebo. CDR3s include the opening cysteine and the closing phenylalanine or tryptophan. Each record gives: D gene, V gene, clone size, J gene, CDR3 DNA, CDR3 protein. The D gene is left open where the match is weak. Clone size, where shown, is once, few, many, or a class for clones that have expanded.

TRBD1	TRBV9	.	TRBJ2-2	TGTGCCAGCAGCCCGGGGACAGGGTTAAAGACCGGGGAGCTGTTTTTT	CASSPGTGLKTGELFF
TRBD1	TRBV5-1	.	TRBJ1-6	TGCGCCAGCAGGGAGGGGGCCCCCTATAATTCACCCCTCCACTTT	CASREGAPYNSPLHF
.	TRBV12-2	.	TRBJ2-5	TGTGCAAGTCGCTTAGCCTGGGACAGGGCGCCAGGATGGAAGACCCAGTACTTC	CASRLAWDRAPGWKTQYF
TRBD1	TRBV28	.	TRBJ1-1	TGTGCCAGCAGTCCACAGGGGACTGAAGCTTTCTTT	CASSPQGTEAFF
.	TRBV3-1/TRBV3-2	.	TRBJ2-1	TGTGCCAGCAGCCAGGACAGAAGCTCCTACAATGAGCAGTTCTTC	CASSQDRSSYNEQFF
.	TRBV28	.	TRBJ2-7	TGTGCCAGCAGTTCTAGGGAACCCTACGAGCAGTACTTC	CASSSREPYEQYF
TRBD2	TRBV24-1	.	TRBJ2-2	TGTGCCACCAGCTGGGCGGGAGTCAGCGCCGGGGAGCTGTTTTTT	CATSWAGVSAGELFF
TRBD2	TRBV3-1/TRBV3-2	once	TRBJ2-5	TGTGCCAGCAGCCGGGGACTAGCGGGAGCTCAAGAGACCCAGTACTTC	CASSRGLAGAQETQYF
TRBD1	TRBV5-4	.	TRBJ1-2	TGTGCCAGCAGCTTTGATAGACAGGGTGTATATGGCTACACCTTC	CASSFDRQGVYGYTF
.	TRBV5-6	.	TRBJ2-1	TGTGCCAGCAGCCGCGGGGACTCCTACAATGAGCAGTTCTTC	CASSRGDSYNEQFF
.	TRBV6-2/TRBV6-3	once	TRBJ1-1	TGTGCCAGCAGTTACCACTATACCGACAGTAAAGCTGAAGCTTTCTTT	CASSYHYTDSKAEAFF
.	TRBV3-1/TRBV3-2	.	TRBJ2-2	TGTGCCAGCAGCCTGAAAGATTTCGGGGGTGACACCGGGGAGCTGTTTTTT	CASSLKDFGGDTGELFF
.	TRBV4-1	.	TRBJ1-5	TGCGCCAGCAGCCAATCCGAGACAGGAATCAAGCCCCAGCATTTT	CASSQSETGIKPQHF
TRBD2	TRBV7-3	.	TRBJ2-1	TGTGCCAGCGCTAGGGCTAGCGGGAGCCTGGCATCCTACAATGAGCAGTTCTTC	CASARASGSLASYNEQFF
.	TRBV5-1	.	TRBJ1-1	TGCGCCAGCAGCTTGGGTCGGGGAGATTACACTGAAGCTTTCTTT	CASSLGRGDYTEAFF
.	TRBV4-1	.	TRBJ1-5	TGCGCCAGCAGCCAAGGCAGGGGTCATCAGCCCCAGCATTTT	CASSQGRGHQPQHF
.	TRBV27	.	TRBJ2-7	TGTGCCAGCGGCCCCAAATTAATCAGGGGTAGAGATGAGCAGTACTTC	CASGPKLIRGRDEQYF
.	TRBV27	.	TRBJ2-3	TGTGCCACCTCCAAACACAGGAGGATTAGCACAGATACGCAGTATTTT	CATSKHRRISTDTQYF
.	TRBV7-9	.	TRBJ2-7	TGTGCCAGCAGCACGATGGACAGAGAGCAGTACTTC	CASSTMDREQYF
.	TRBV7-2	.	TRBJ2-5	TGTGCCAGCAGCTTAGATCTTGGCCAAGAGACCCAGTACTTC	CASSLDLGQETQYF
TRBD1	TRBV6-2/TRBV6-3	.	TRBJ1-1	TGTGCCAGCAGTTACTCCCCCGACAGGGGAGAAGCTTTCTTT	CASSYSPDRGEAFF
.	TRBV25-1	.	TRBJ1-4	TGTGCCACCCAGGGCTATACTAATGAAAAACTGTTTTTT	CATQGYTNEKLFF
TRBD1	TRBV28	.	TRBJ2-3	TGTGCCAGCAGTCGGGACAGGGGGCCAGATACGCAGTATTTT	CASSRDRGPDTQYF
TRBD1	TRBV27	once	TRBJ1-2	TGTGCCAGCAGTCTTAGACAGGGGGCGCTTAATGGCTACACCTTC	CASSLRQGALNGYTF
.	TRBV7-8	.	TRBJ2-1	TGTGCCAGCAGCTTAACGGGGTGGGGCAATGAGCAGTTCTTC	CASSLTGWGNEQFF
.	TRBV18	.	TRBJ2-1	TGTGCCAGCTCACCACCAACGGGGAGCTCCTACAATGAGCAGTTCTTC	CASSPPTGSSYNEQFF
TRBD2	TRBV4-3	.	TRBJ2-5	TGCGCCAGCAGCCAAGGCGGACTAGCGGGGGGGCTCCAAGAGACCCAGTACTTC	CASSQGGLAGGLQETQYF
.	TRBV5-6	.	TRBJ2-7	TGTGCCAGCAGCTGGGGGAACCCATACGAGCAGTACTTC	CASSWGNPYEQYF
.	TRBV7-2	.	TRBJ2-7	TGTGCCAGCAGCCGGAACAGCTACGAGCAGTACTTC	CASSRNSYEQYF
TRBD1	TRBV19	.	TRBJ1-1	TGTGCCAGTAGTCCCTGGGACAGGGGGACTGAAGCTTTCTTT	CASSPWDRGTEAFF
.	TRBV11-3	.	TRBJ1-1	TGTGCCAGCAGCTTAGTAGAGAACACTGAAGCTTTCTTT	CASSLVENTEAFF
.	TRBV3-1/TRBV3-2	.	TRBJ2-7	TGTGCCAGCAGCCAAGAGGGAGCATACGAGCAGTACTTC	CASSQEGAYEQYF
TRBD1	TRBV6-6	.	TRBJ1-5	TGTGCCAGCAGTTCCGGACAGGGTAGACAGCCCCAGCATTTT	CASSSGQGRQPQHF
.	TRBV19	.	TRBJ1-1	TGTGCCAGTAGTATCGGGACCAGGCCTGAAGCTTTCTTT	CASSIGTRPEAFF
.	TRBV2	.	TRBJ2-5	TGTGCCAGCGGGGATCTCGGGGCAACGGGGGAGACCCAGTACTTC	CASGDLGATGETQYF